Listed here is a single T cell receptor beta chain. Its antigen is not known. Profiling relied on immunoSEQ multiplex PCR, and the TCRdb table lists in-frame clones only, not all of them. The table lists about 190,000 clones, about 92% of them singletons. From germline, CDR1 is SEHNR and CDR2 FQNEAQ (reference sequence). V lost 6 bases and J lost 0, with 8 bases in between. This CDR3 spans 13 amino acids. The sample belongs to a study of T cell responses to AZD1222 COVID-19 vaccine. Findings and limits, study-wide: Two doses of AZD1222 preceded a rise in Spike-specific TCR breadth and depth. Repertoires were obtained solely post-peak T cell response. White British people made up most donors, females outnumbered males, and clonal diversity was possibly underestimated.

The genes are TRBV7-9 and TRBJ1-1; D is unclear. The sequencing used peripheral blood, collected on day 0 of AZD1222 vaccination. This sequence originates from an adult in good health. For the CDR3, the DNA is TGTGCCAGCAGGGAACGGGTGAACACTGAAGCTTTCTTT. Translation: CASRERVNTEAFF. Variable domain in full (rest from reference TRBV7-9 and TRBJ1-1): DTGVSQNPRHKITKRGQNVTFRCDPISEHNRLYWYRQTLGQGPEFLTYFQNEAQLEKSRLLSDRFSAERPKGSFSTLEIQRTEQGDSAMYLCASRERVNTEAFFGQGTRLTVV.